This T cell receptor beta chain is from a study of cytomegalovirus exposure and HLA in healthy donors. Whole-study results and caveats: Further analysis, carried out later, found HLA-associated TCR beta chains more clonally expanded than equally common other chains. Exclusion as indistinguishable affected some V segments, including TRBV6-2 and TRBV6-3. When analyzed later, the rates of TCR association showed variation by HLA locus, with DRB1 the most and HLA-C the fewest.

The PCR had 60 Vbeta and 13 Jbeta primers. The data were produced by immunoSEQ multiplex PCR, yet TCRdb's version contains in-frame clones alone and is incomplete. The sample's table shows 140,000 to 150,000 clones. This CDR3 is 14 amino acids long. The germline gives CDR1 LGHNA, CDR2 YNFKEQ. The V and J ends lost 4 bases and 4 bases respectively, with 13 bases between them. In the case of this clone: No antigen is known for it.

V usage is TRBV4-2 and J usage is TRBJ1-1; D is unresolved. The sequenced sample was PBMCs. This TCR came from a male donor in good health and CMV-seronegative. The CDR3 loop is CASSPQPRSTEAFF. The CDR3 DNA follows: TGTGCCAGCAGCCCCCAGCCTCGGAGCACTGAAGCTTTCTTT.